This T cell receptor beta chain was obtained from a study of cytomegalovirus exposure and HLA in healthy donors. Sequencing was performed with immunoSEQ multiplex PCR; in TCRdb, only in-frame clones are kept and a portion is missing. The sample has 330,000 or so clones; approximately 90% are singletons. This CDR3 contains 14 residues. Per the germline V gene, CDR1 is LGHNT and CDR2 is FRNRAP. Deletions cut 6 bases from V and 1 base from J, with 10 bases between. The sample comprised PBMCs. The genes are TRBV12-5 and TRBJ1-5; D is unclear. This receptor was obtained from a woman aged 18-30 years in good health and CMV-seronegative. The CDR3 DNA sequence: TGTGCTAGTGGCGTAGGAGGAAGCAATCAGCCCCAGCATTTT. This gives the protein CASGVGGSNQPQHF.